The entry that follows covers one T cell receptor (beta chain) sequence. Some clones are missing from TCRdb's copy, which holds only in-frame ones; the method was immunoSEQ multiplex PCR. The table records about 140,000 clones, 92% of them present only once. Second doses were pooled across both intervals (about 4 or about 12 weeks). The ends lost 1 base at V and 6 bases at J; junction bases unmatched: 10. This CDR3 comprises 17 residues. CDR1 LGHNA and CDR2 YSLEER come from the germline V gene. This entry belongs to a study of T cell responses to AZD1222 COVID-19 vaccine. The gene calls are TRBV4-3 and TRBJ2-7; 12 positions match TRBD1. This clonotype originated in an adult who received the AZD1222 COVID-19 vaccine. Here the sequenced sample was peripheral blood, taken 28 days after the second AZD1222 dose. CDR3 DNA: TGCGCCAGCAGCCAAGTGCCAACCGGGACAGGGGGCCCCGAGCAGTACTTC. This encodes CASSQVPTGTGGPEQYF.